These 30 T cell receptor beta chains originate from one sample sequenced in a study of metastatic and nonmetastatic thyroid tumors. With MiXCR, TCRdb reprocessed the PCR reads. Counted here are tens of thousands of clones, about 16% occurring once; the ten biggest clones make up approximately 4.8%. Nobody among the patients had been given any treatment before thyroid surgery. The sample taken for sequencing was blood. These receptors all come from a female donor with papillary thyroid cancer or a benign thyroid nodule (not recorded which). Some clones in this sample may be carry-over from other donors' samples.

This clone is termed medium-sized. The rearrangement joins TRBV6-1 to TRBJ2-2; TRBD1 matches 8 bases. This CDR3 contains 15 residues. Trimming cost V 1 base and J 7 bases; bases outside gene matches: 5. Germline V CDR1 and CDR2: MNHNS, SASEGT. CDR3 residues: CASSEETGAGGELFF. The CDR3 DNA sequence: TGTGCCAGCAGTGAAGAGACAGGGGCGGGCGGGGAGCTGTTTTTT.

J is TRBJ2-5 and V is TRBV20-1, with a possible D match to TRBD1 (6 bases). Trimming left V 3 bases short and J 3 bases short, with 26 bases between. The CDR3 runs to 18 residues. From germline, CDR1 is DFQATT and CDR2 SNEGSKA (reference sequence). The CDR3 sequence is CSASLVRRGHTWEETQYF. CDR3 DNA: TGCAGTGCTAGTCTTGTGAGACGGGGACACACGTGGGAAGAGACCCAGTACTTC.

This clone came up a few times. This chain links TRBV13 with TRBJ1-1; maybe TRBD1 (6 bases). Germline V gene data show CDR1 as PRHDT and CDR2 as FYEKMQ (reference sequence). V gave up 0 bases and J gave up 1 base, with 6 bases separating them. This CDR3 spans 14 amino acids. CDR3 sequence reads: CASSLGRGNTEAFF. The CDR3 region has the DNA TGTGCCAGCAGCTTAGGCAGGGGGAACACTGAAGCTTTCTTT.

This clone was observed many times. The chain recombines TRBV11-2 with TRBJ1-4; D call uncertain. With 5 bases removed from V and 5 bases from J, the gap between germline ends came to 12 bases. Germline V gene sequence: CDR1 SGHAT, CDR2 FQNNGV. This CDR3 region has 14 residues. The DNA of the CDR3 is TGTGCCAGCAGCCCGACTACGGGCAATGAAAAACTGTTTTTT. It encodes CASSPTTGNEKLFF.

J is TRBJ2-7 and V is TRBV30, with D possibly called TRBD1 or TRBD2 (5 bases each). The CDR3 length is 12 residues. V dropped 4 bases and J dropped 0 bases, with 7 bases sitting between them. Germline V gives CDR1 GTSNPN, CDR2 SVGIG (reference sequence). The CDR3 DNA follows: TGTGCCTGGATGGGGGTCTCCTACGAGCAGTACTTC. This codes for CAWMGVSYEQYF.

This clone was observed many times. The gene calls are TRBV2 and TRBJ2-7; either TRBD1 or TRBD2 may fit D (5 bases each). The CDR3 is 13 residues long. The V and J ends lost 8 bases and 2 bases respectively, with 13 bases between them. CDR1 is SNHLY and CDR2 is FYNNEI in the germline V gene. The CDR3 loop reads CASGSGQTYEQYF. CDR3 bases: TGTGCCAGCGGATCGGGGCAGACCTACGAGCAGTACTTC.

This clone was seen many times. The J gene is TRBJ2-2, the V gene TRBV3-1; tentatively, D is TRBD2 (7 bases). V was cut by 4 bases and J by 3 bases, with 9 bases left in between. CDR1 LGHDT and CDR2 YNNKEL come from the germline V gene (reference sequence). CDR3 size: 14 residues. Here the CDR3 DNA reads TGTGCCAGCAGCCGAGGGGGGGACACCGGGGAGCTGTTTTTT. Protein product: CASSRGGDTGELFF.

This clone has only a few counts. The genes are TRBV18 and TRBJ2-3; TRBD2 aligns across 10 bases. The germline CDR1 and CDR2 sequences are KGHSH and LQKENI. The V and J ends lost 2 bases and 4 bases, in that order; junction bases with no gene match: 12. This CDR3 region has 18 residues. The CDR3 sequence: CASSPTRTSGPVADTQYF. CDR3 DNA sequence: TGTGCCAGCTCACCAACGAGGACTAGCGGCCCTGTAGCAGATACGCAGTATTTT.

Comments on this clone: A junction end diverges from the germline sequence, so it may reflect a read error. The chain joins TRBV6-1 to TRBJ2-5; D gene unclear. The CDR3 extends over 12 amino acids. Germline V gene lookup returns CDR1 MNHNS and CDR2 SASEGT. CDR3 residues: CASSGVVETQYF. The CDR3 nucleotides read TGTGCCAGCAGTGGGGTAGTAGAGACTCAGTACTTC.

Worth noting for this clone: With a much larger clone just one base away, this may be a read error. The CDR3 protein is CSSTRPGLSNQPQHF. Here the CDR3 DNA reads TGCAGTTCTACTAGACCGGGGTTGAGCAATCAGCCCCAGCATTTT. The chain couples TRBV20-1 to TRBJ1-5; D is undetermined. CDR1 is DFQATT and CDR2 is SNEGSKA in the germline V gene (reference sequence). There are 15 residues in the CDR3. The V end was cut by 8 bases, the J end by 1 base, with 18 bases between.

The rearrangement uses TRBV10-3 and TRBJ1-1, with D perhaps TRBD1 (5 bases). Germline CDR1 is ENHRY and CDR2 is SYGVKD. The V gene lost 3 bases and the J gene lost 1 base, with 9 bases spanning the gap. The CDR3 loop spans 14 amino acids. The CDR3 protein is CAISESQENTEAFF. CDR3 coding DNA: TGTGCCATCAGTGAATCACAGGAGAACACTGAAGCTTTCTTT.

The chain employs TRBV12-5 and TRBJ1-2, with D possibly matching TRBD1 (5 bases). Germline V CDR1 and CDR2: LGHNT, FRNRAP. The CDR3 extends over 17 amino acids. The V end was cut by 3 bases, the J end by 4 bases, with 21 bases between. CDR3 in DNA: TGTGCTAGTGGTTTCCTCGAACGAGGGGAGTTGGTCTATGGCTACACCTTC. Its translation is CASGFLERGELVYGYTF.

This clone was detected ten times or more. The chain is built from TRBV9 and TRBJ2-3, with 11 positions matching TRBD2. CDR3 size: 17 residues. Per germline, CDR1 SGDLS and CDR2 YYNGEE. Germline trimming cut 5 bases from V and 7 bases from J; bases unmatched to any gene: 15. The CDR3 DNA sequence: TGTGCCAGCAGTCGGGGACTAGCGGAACAGAACGAGAATACGCAGTATTTT. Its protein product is CASSRGLAEQNENTQYF.

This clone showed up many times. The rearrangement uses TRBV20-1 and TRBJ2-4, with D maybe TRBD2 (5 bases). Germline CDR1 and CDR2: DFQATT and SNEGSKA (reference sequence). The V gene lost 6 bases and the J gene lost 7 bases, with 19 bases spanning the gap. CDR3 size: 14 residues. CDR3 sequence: CSAHPQSGSNIQYF. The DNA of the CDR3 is TGCAGTGCCCACCCCCAGTCGGGAAGCAACATTCAGTACTTC.

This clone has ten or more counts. The CDR3 region has the DNA TGTGCCAGCAGCCCTAGGACAGGGGGTTTTTCACCCCTCCACTTT. Its protein is CASSPRTGGFSPLHF. This chain links TRBV3-1 with TRBJ1-6; 10 bases align to TRBD1. The CDR3 spans 15 residues. V lost 4 bases, J lost 9 bases, and 6 bases stayed unmatched. Germline V gene lookup returns CDR1 LGHDT and CDR2 YNNKEL (reference sequence).

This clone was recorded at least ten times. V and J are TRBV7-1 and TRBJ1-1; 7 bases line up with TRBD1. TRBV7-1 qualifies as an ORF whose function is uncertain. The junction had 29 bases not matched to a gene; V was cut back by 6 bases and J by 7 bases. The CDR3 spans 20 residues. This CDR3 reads CASSQMMSAEGVLGQFEAFF. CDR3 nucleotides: TGTGCCAGCAGTCAGATGATGTCTGCGGAGGGCGTCCTGGGACAGTTTGAAGCTTTCTTT.

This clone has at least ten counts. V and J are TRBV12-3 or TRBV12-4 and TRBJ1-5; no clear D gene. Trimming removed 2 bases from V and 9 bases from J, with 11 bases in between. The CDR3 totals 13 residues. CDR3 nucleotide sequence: TGTGCCAGCAGTTTAATCAACCCCGGGCCCCAGCATTTT. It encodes CASSLINPGPQHF.

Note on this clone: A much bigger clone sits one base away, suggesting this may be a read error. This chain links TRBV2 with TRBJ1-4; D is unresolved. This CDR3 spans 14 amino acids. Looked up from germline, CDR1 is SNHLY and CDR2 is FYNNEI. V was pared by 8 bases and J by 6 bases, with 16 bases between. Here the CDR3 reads CASQVDMVDEKLFF. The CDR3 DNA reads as TGTGCCAGCCAAGTTGACATGGTGGATGAAAAACTGTTTTTT.

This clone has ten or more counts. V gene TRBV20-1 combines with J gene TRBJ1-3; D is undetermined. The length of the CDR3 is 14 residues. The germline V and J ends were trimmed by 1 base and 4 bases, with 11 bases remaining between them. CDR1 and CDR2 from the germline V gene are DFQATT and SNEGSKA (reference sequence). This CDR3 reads CSARGDVSGNTIYF. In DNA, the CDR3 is TGCAGTGCTAGAGGAGATGTGTCCGGAAACACCATATATTTT.

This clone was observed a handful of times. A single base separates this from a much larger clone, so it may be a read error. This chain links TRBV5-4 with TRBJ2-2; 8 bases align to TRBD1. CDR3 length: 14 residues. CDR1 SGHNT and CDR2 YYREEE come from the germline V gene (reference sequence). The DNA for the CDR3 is TGTACCAGCAGCTGGGACAGGCGAACCGGGGAGCTGTTTTTT. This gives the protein CTSSWDRRTGELFF.

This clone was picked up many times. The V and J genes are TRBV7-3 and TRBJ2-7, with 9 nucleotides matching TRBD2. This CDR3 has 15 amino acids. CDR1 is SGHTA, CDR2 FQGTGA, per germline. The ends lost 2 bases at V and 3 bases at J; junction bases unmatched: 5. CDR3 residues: CASSLAASGVYEQYF. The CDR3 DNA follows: TGTGCCAGCAGCTTAGCGGCTAGCGGGGTCTACGAGCAGTACTTC.

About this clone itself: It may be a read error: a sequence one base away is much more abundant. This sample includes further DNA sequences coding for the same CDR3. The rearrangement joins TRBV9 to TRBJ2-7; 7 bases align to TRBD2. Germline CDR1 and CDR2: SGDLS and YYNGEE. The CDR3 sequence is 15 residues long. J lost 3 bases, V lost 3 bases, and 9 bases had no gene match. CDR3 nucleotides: TGTGCCAGCAGCGCAGGTGGGACGGGGGGCTACGAGCAGTACTTC. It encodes CASSAGGTGGYEQYF. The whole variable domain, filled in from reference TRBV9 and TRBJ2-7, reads DSGVTQTPKHLITATGQRVTLRCSPRSGDLSVYWYQQSLDQGLQFLIQYYNGEERAKGNILERFSAQQFPDLHSELNLSSLELGDSALYFCASSAGGTGGYEQYFGPGTRLTVT.

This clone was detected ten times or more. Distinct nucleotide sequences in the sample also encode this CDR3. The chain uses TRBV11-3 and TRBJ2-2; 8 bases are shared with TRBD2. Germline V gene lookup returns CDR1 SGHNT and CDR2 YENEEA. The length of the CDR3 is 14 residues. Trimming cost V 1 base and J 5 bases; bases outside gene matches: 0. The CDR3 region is CASSLAGGTGELFF. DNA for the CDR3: TGTGCCAGCAGCTTAGCGGGAGGGACCGGGGAGCTGTTTTTT. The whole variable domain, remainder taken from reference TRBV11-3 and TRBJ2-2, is EAGVVQSPRYKIIEKKQPVAFWCNPISGHNTLYWYLQNLGQGPELLIRYENEEAVDDSQLPKDRFSAERLKGVDSTLKIQPAELGDSAVYLCASSLAGGTGELFFGEGSRLTVL.

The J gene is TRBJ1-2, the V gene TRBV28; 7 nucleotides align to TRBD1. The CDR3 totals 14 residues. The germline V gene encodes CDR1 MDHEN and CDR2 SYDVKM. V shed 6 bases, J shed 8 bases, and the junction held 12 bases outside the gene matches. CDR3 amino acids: CASSFALGGSGYTF. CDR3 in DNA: TGTGCCAGCAGCTTCGCATTAGGGGGCTCAGGCTACACCTTC.

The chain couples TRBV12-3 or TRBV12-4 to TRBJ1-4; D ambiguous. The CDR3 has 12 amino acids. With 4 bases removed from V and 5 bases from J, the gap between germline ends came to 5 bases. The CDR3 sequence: CASSSVNEKLFF. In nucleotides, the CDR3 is TGTGCCAGCAGTTCAGTAAATGAAAAACTGTTTTTT.

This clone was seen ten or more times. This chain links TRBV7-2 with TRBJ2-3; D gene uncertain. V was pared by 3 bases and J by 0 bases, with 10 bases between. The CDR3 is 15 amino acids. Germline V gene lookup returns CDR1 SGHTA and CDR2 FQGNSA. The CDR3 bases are TGTGCCAGCAGCTTGGTGTCCGACAGCACAGATACGCAGTATTTT. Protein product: CASSLVSDSTDTQYF.

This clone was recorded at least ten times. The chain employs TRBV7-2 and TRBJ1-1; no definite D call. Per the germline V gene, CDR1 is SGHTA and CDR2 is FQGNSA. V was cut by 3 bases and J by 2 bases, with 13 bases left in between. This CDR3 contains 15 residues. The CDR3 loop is CASSFFGTRNTEAFF. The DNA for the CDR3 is TGTGCCAGCAGCTTTTTTGGCACACGTAACACTGAAGCTTTCTTT.

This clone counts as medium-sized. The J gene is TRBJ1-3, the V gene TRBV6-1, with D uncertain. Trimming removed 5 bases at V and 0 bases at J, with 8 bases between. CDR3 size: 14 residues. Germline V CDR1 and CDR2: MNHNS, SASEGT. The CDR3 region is CASSPLGSGNTIYF. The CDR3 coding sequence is TGTGCCAGCAGTCCTCTGGGCTCTGGAAACACCATATATTTT.

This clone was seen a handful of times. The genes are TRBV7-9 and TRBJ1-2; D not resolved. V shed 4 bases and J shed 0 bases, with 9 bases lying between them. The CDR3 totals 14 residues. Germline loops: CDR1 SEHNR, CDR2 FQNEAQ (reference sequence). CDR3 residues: CASSYELANYGYTF. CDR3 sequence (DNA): TGTGCCAGCAGCTATGAATTAGCTAACTATGGCTACACCTTC.

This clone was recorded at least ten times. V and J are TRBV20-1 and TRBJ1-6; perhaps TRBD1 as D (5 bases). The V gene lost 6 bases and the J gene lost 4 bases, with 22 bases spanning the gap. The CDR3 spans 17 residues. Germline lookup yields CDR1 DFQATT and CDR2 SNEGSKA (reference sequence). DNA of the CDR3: TGCAGTGCCGAGAACCCAGCAGGGCGATTTTATAATTCACCCCTCCACTTT. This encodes CSAENPAGRFYNSPLHF.